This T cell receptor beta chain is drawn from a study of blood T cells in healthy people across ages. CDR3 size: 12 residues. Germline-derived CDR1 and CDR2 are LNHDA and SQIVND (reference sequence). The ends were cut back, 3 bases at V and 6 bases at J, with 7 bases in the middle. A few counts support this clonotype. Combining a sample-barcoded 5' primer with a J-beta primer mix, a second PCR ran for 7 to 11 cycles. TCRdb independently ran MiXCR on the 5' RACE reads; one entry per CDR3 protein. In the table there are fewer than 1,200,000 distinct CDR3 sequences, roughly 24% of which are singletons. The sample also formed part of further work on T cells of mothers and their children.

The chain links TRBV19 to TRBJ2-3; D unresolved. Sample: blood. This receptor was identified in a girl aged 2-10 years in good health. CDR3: CASSIGMDTQYF. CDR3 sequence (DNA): TGTGCCAGTAGTATCGGCATGGATACGCAGTATTTT. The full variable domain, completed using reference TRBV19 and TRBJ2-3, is DGGITQSPKYLFRKEGQNVTLSCEQNLNHDAMYWYRQDPGQGLRLIYYSQIVNDFQKGDIAEGYSVSREKKESFPLTVTSAQKNPTAFYLCASSIGMDTQYFGPGTRLTVL.